One and the same sample provided the 29 T cell receptor beta chains below, sequenced in a study of shared clonotypes between healthy human individuals (dated by TCRdb to about 2020). Libraries were constructed by the immunoSEQ multiplex PCR assay. This immuneACCESS table, as held by TCRdb, lists in-frame sequences with V and J called but not all clones. Of the missing ones, under half trace to an unresolved V gene in checked studies; the others have no known cause. Across this sample there are about 120,000 clones, with over 65% seen only once. The ten largest account for roughly 24% of the sample. The source material was memory CD8+ T cells sorted from blood. In the paper's terms, the cell subset or site label means: CD45RO+ cells pooled with CCR7-negative TemRA cells. These receptors originate from a woman aged 30 to 39 in good health.

This clone showed up just a few times. This chain uses TRBV9 with TRBJ1-5; D is uncertain. Trimming took 0 bases from V and 6 from J, leaving 7 bases between them. Germline-derived CDR1 and CDR2 are SGDLS and YYNGEE. CDR3 length equals 13 residues. The CDR3 DNA follows: TGTGCCAGCAGCGTAGCTTGGGGTCAGCCCCAGCATTTT. Encoded protein: CASSVAWGQPQHF.

This chain joins TRBV5-4 and TRBJ2-3; a possible D gene is TRBD2 (6 bases). Germline lookup yields CDR1 SGHNT and CDR2 YYREEE (reference sequence). This CDR3 region has 15 residues. Trimming removed 6 bases at V and 0 bases at J, with 14 bases between. DNA of the CDR3: TGTGCCAGCACCCCTCGAAGCGGGAGCACAGATACGCAGTATTTT. Its protein product is CASTPRSGSTDTQYF.

A remark on this clone: The identical CDR3 is also encoded by other nucleotide sequences in the sample. This chain connects TRBV7-9 to TRBJ2-7; TRBD2 agrees at 10 bases. CDR3 length: 16 amino acids. Unmatched junction bases numbered 3, after V lost 1 base and J lost 0 bases. CDR1 is SEHNR and CDR2 is FQNEAQ in the germline V gene (reference sequence). The CDR3 region is CASSLGTSGSSYEQYF. The CDR3 nucleotides read TGTGCCAGCAGCTTAGGGACTAGCGGAAGCTCCTACGAGCAGTACTTC. The variable domain in full, completed from reference TRBV7-9 and TRBJ2-7, reads DTGVSQNPRHKITKRGQNVTFRCDPISEHNRLYWYRQTLGQGPEFLTYFQNEAQLEKSRLLSDRFSAERPKGSFSTLEIQRTEQGDSAMYLCASSLGTSGSSYEQYFGPGTRLTVT.

V is TRBV9 and J is TRBJ2-2; 9 nucleotides agree with TRBD2. Germline values: CDR1 SGDLS, CDR2 YYNGEE. The length of the CDR3 is 16 residues. Losses at the gene ends were 4 bases for V and 6 bases for J; bases not matched to a gene: 10. The CDR3 nucleotides read TGTGCCAGCAGCCCAGCGTTAGCGGGAGTGGCCGGGGAGCTGTTTTTT. Translation gives CASSPALAGVAGELFF.

V usage is TRBV2 and J usage is TRBJ2-1; 11 bases are a match to TRBD2. CDR3 length: 14 residues. The germline gives CDR1 SNHLY, CDR2 FYNNEI. V was pared by 8 bases and J by 13 bases, with 13 bases of the junction left unmatched. The CDR3 is CASRVVTSGRNQFF. The DNA for the CDR3 is TGTGCCAGCCGAGTGGTAACTAGCGGGAGAAATCAGTTCTTC.

With regard to this clone: Other nucleotide sequences from this sample produce the same CDR3. V usage is TRBV28 and J usage is TRBJ1-5; the D is unclear. Per germline, CDR1 MDHEN and CDR2 SYDVKM. Trimming left V 2 bases short and J 1 base short, with 6 bases between. CDR3 length: 14 residues. CDR3 amino acids: CASSLRQSNQPQHF. The DNA of the CDR3 is TGTGCCAGCAGTTTACGGCAGAGCAATCAGCCCCAGCATTTT.

This chain connects TRBV27 to TRBJ2-2; 7 bases match TRBD2. The length of the CDR3 is 15 residues. V lost 2 bases and J lost 1; bases outside the gene matches: 1. The germline CDR1 and CDR2 sequences are MNHEY and SMNVEV (reference sequence). The CDR3 region has the DNA TGTGCCAGCAGTTTAACTAGCGAGAACACCGGGGAGCTGTTTTTT. It translates to CASSLTSENTGELFF.

The table lists this clone with a few counts. CDR3 sequence: CASSHQRGNTIYF. In nucleotides, the CDR3 is TGTGCCAGCAGCCACCAGCGAGGAAACACCATATATTTT. The rearrangement uses TRBV5-6 and TRBJ1-3; D unresolved. Germline V gene data show CDR1 as SGHDT and CDR2 as YYEEEE. The CDR3 spans 13 residues. V shed 4 bases and J shed 4 bases, with 9 bases lying between them.

The V gene is TRBV11-3, the J gene TRBJ2-1, with D perhaps TRBD2 (6 bases). The V end lost 5 bases, the J end lost 5 bases, and 25 bases lay between the germline ends. This CDR3 region has 18 residues. Germline lookup yields CDR1 SGHNT and CDR2 YENEEA. For the CDR3, the DNA is TGTGCCAGCAGCCCACGGGGATATAGAGCGGGCGGCAACAATGAGCAGTTCTTC. Residues: CASSPRGYRAGGNNEQFF.

The V gene is TRBV5-1, the J gene TRBJ1-1; D is undetermined. From germline, CDR1 is SGHRS and CDR2 YFSETQ. This CDR3 comprises 14 residues. Trimming took 2 bases from V and 1 from J, leaving 9 bases between them. The CDR3 sequence: CASSFGVGNTEAFF. The CDR3 nucleotides read TGCGCCAGCAGCTTTGGGGTCGGGAACACTGAAGCTTTCTTT.

This rearrangement joins TRBV7-9 to TRBJ2-3; TRBD2 agrees at 7 bases. This CDR3 spans 14 amino acids. The ends lost 4 bases at V and 4 bases at J; junction bases unmatched: 5. CDR1 SEHNR and CDR2 FQNEAQ come from the germline V gene (reference sequence). CDR3 region: CASSSALAADTQYF. The CDR3 DNA reads as TGTGCCAGCAGCTCAGCTCTAGCGGCAGATACGCAGTATTTT.

The chain has TRBV29-1 and TRBJ2-4; possible D gene TRBD2, 7 bases. The V gene lost 6 bases and the J gene lost 8 bases, with 17 bases spanning the gap. The CDR3 has 13 residues. Per germline, CDR1 SQVTM and CDR2 ANQGSEA. CDR3 sequence (DNA): TGCAGCGTCCGAAACAGGGAGGGGGACATTCAGTACTTC. Translated, it gives CSVRNREGDIQYF.

In this sample, this clone turned up many times. J is TRBJ2-3 and V is TRBV19, with D perhaps being TRBD1 or TRBD2 (5 bases each). Deletions cut 5 bases from V and 8 bases from J, with 17 bases between. CDR3 length: 14 amino acids. Germline CDR1 LNHDA, CDR2 SQIVND (reference sequence). CDR3 DNA sequence: TGTGCCAGTAGTGCCGGGACGAGCGGTGGTACGCAGTATTTT. The encoded protein is CASSAGTSGGTQYF.

This clone was detected many times. The chain recombines TRBV28 with TRBJ2-3; 12 nucleotides agree with TRBD2. Per germline, CDR1 MDHEN and CDR2 SYDVKM. Trimming at V came to 5 bases and at J to 4 bases, leaving 4 bases not matched to a gene. The CDR3 is 15 residues long. The DNA for the CDR3 is TGTGCCAGCAGTCGACTAGCGGGAGAGCCAGATACGCAGTATTTT. Translated, it gives CASSRLAGEPDTQYF.

V gene TRBV19 combines with J gene TRBJ2-7, with 9 positions matching TRBD1. The CDR3 is 15 residues long. Trimming at V came to 5 bases and at J to 2 bases, leaving 7 bases not matched to a gene. Germline V gene lookup returns CDR1 LNHDA and CDR2 SQIVND (reference sequence). The CDR3 nucleotides are TGTGCCAGTAGTGACCGGGACAGGGTAACCTACGAGCAGTACTTC. It encodes CASSDRDRVTYEQYF.

This chain connects TRBV15 to TRBJ2-2, with unresolved D. The ends were cut back, 4 bases at V and 4 bases at J, with 13 bases in the middle. CDR1 is LNHNV, CDR2 YYDKDF, per germline (reference sequence). The CDR3 runs 15 residues. In nucleotides, the CDR3 is TGTGCCACCAGCACGATTAGGAGCGCCACCGGGGAGCTGTTTTTT. Residues: CATSTIRSATGELFF. Together with reference TRBV15 and TRBJ2-2, the CDR3 gives the full variable domain: DAMVIQNPRYQVTQFGKPVTLSCSQTLNHNVMYWYQQKSSQAPKLLFHYYDKDFNNEADTPDNFQSRRPNTSFCFLDIRSPGLGDTAMYLCATSTIRSATGELFFGEGSRLTVL.

The chain has TRBV5-6 and TRBJ1-2; D is unclear. Germline V gene sequence: CDR1 SGHDT, CDR2 YYEEEE. The CDR3 extends over 13 amino acids. The germline V and J ends were trimmed by 1 base and 3 bases, with 7 bases remaining between them. The CDR3 spells CASSLIQDYGYTF. CDR3 coding DNA: TGTGCCAGCAGCTTGATCCAGGACTATGGCTACACCTTC.

The DNA of the CDR3 is TGTGCCAGCAGCCCGACCCGAGGGGGGAATGAAAAACTGTTTTTT. This codes for CASSPTRGGNEKLFF. V gene TRBV28 combines with J gene TRBJ1-4; D might be TRBD1 (6 bases). In germline, CDR1 is MDHEN, CDR2 SYDVKM. This CDR3 has 15 amino acids. Trimming shortened V by 6 bases and J by 5 bases, and 16 bases separated the two germline ends.

This chain joins TRBV4-1 and TRBJ2-7; 9 bases fit TRBD2. The V gene end was trimmed by 4 bases and the J gene end by 3 bases; junction bases not matched to a gene: 13. The CDR3 has 17 residues. Germline CDR1 and CDR2: MGHRA and YSYEKL. CDR3 loop: CASSPGGGGRAVYEQYF. The DNA of the CDR3 is TGCGCCAGCAGCCCCGGCGGGGGCGGGAGGGCCGTCTACGAGCAGTACTTC.

The V call is TRBV5-1, the J call TRBJ2-7; TRBD1 agrees at 10 bases. From germline, CDR1 is SGHRS and CDR2 YFSETQ. The CDR3 consists of 15 residues. After removal of 4 bases from V and 6 bases from J, the junction contained 10 bases not matched to a gene. The CDR3 nucleotides read TGCGCCAGCAGCAAGACCGGGACAGGGGTGGGCGAGCAGTACTTC. Translated, it gives CASSKTGTGVGEQYF.

A few counts support this clone. The V and J genes are TRBV25-1 and TRBJ2-7, with D maybe TRBD1 (6 bases). Germline V gene lookup returns CDR1 MGHDK and CDR2 SYGVNS. This CDR3 region has 13 residues. V was cut by 10 bases and J by 0 bases, with 13 bases left in between. The CDR3 DNA reads as TGTGCCACCGGGACACCGAGCTCCTACGAGCAGTACTTC. Its translation: CATGTPSSYEQYF.

The chain's CDR3 is CSALFPDRGLTLNTEAFF. The CDR3 DNA is TGCAGCGCCCTCTTCCCGGACAGGGGGCTTACTCTGAACACTGAAGCTTTCTTT. This chain connects TRBV29-1 to TRBJ1-1, with 11 bases identical to TRBD1. The germline V gene encodes CDR1 SQVTM and CDR2 ANQGSEA. The length of the CDR3 is 18 residues. Trimming took 7 bases from V and 0 from J; bases not matched to a gene: 16.

The rearrangement uses TRBV2 and TRBJ1-4, with TRBD1 identical over 7 bases. Germline lookup yields CDR1 SNHLY and CDR2 FYNNEI. After removal of 4 bases from V and 8 bases from J, the junction contained 13 bases not matched to a gene. This CDR3 spans 16 amino acids. CDR3 DNA: TGTGCCAGCAGTGTAGAGGGGGCAGGGAGGAAGGAAAAACTGTTTTTT. As protein: CASSVEGAGRKEKLFF.

The chain is built from TRBV20-1 and TRBJ2-7; the D is unclear. The V end lost 5 bases, the J end lost 6 bases, and 11 bases lay between the germline ends. Germline V gene lookup returns CDR1 DFQATT and CDR2 SNEGSKA (reference sequence). This CDR3 is 11 amino acids long. CDR3 sequence reads: CSAHEHREQYF. CDR3 bases: TGCAGTGCTCATGAGCACCGCGAGCAGTACTTC.

This chain joins TRBV10-2 and TRBJ2-1; 8 positions match TRBD2. V shed 4 bases and J 0 bases; nucleotides not matched to a gene: 2. This CDR3 region has 15 residues. Germline CDR1 WSHSY, CDR2 SAAADI. For the CDR3, the DNA is TGCGCCAGCAGTGGACTAGCGAGCTCCTACAATGAGCAGTTCTTC. It codes for CASSGLASSYNEQFF.

This clone is medium-sized by share. V is TRBV6-4 and J is TRBJ2-3; 15 bases match TRBD2. Germline assignment: CDR1 MRHNA and CDR2 SNTAGT. This CDR3 is 15 amino acids long. Germline trimming cut 3 bases from V and 5 bases from J; bases unmatched to any gene: 0. The CDR3 nucleotides read TGTGCCAGCAGTGAGGGACTAGCGGGAGGAGATACGCAGTATTTT. This encodes CASSEGLAGGDTQYF.

This clone occurred once. The chain employs TRBV6-1 and TRBJ1-4, with 10 bases that match TRBD1. Per the germline V gene, CDR1 is MNHNS and CDR2 is SASEGT. The V and J ends lost 4 bases and 2 bases, in that order; junction bases with no gene match: 7. CDR3 length: 17 residues. DNA of the CDR3: TGTGCCAGCAGTGGGGGGACAGGGGCGGCGACTAATGAAAAACTGTTTTTT. It translates to CASSGGTGAATNEKLFF.

The chain uses TRBV6-1 and TRBJ2-3, with 7 bases aligning to TRBD2. The length of the CDR3 is 15 residues. V lost 1 base, J lost 2 bases, and 3 bases stayed unmatched. Germline CDR1 is MNHNS and CDR2 is SASEGT. CDR3 sequence: CASSEGAGDTDTQYF. CDR3 coding DNA: TGTGCCAGCAGTGAAGGGGCGGGAGACACAGATACGCAGTATTTT.

The V call is TRBV4-1, the J call TRBJ2-7; tentative D call: TRBD2 (6 bases). CDR1 and CDR2 from the germline V gene are MGHRA and YSYEKL. The CDR3 is made up of 13 amino acids. The V and J ends lost 3 bases and 4 bases respectively, with 10 bases between them. CDR3 loop: CASSHGTAYEQYF. The CDR3 region has the DNA TGCGCCAGCAGCCACGGGACTGCTTACGAGCAGTACTTC.